The 18 T cell receptor beta chains below come from one sample, sequenced in a study of CXCR3-negative and CXCR3-positive naive CD8 T cells (dated 2019 in TCRdb). What the authors observed across the whole study: Compared with CXCR3-negative naive cells, CXCR3-positive naive cells had TRB CDR3s with higher hydrophobicity (lower Kidera factor 4), lower energy, and higher strength and volume indices.

The sequencer was a NextSeq 550. The Human TCR Profiling Kit (MiLaboratory) was used to make UMI-labeled 5' RACE TRB cDNA libraries. TCRdb reprocessed the sequencing reads and holds a single record per CDR3 protein sequence, with no DNA. The sample table gives tens of thousands of distinct CDR3 sequences. In total, the top ten clones hold 0.8% of the sample. No antigen has been identified for these receptors. The sample consisted of naive CXCR3+ CD8+ T cells from blood. Read against the paper, the sample's cell subset or site label means: CD45RO-CCR7+CD27+CD95- naive CD8+ T cells expressing CXCR3 (TNR3+). These receptors all stem from a human donor in good health. Some clones in this sample may be carry-over from other donors' samples.

The J gene is TRBJ2-7, the V gene TRBV6-5. The germline V gene has CDR1 MNHEY and CDR2 SVGAGI. The CDR3 totals 18 residues. The chain's CDR3 is CASRSRPFFTGSSYEQYF.

The chain employs TRBV20-1 and TRBJ2-7. Looked up from germline, CDR1 is DFQATT and CDR2 is SNEGSKA (reference sequence). This CDR3 is 13 amino acids long. The CDR3: CSAKLDSSYEQYF.

The chain couples TRBV29-1 to TRBJ1-1; TCRdb names TRBD1, which stays unverified in the absence of DNA. The germline gives CDR1 SQVTM, CDR2 ANQGSEA. The CDR3 runs 13 residues. The CDR3 spells CSVERPGGTEAFF.

V gene TRBV28 combines with J gene TRBJ1-2. This CDR3 region has 12 residues. CDR1 and CDR2 from the germline V gene are MDHEN and SYDVKM. The CDR3 here is CASSFEGNGYTF.

Here the CDR3 reads CASSLGPSDSSYEQYF. The rearrangement links TRBV7-9 to TRBJ2-7; TCRdb's D call of TRBD1 is untestable without DNA. Germline V gene data show CDR1 as SEHNR and CDR2 as FQNEAQ (reference sequence). The CDR3 loop spans 16 amino acids.

The chain links TRBV19 to TRBJ2-7; TCRdb's D call, TRBD2, is unchecked because there is no DNA. Germline V gene lookup returns CDR1 LNHDA and CDR2 SQIVND (reference sequence). This CDR3 region has 14 residues. The CDR3 loop is CATQERRWTYEQYF. The entire variable domain, with the rest obtained from reference TRBV19 and TRBJ2-7, is as follows: DGGITQSPKYLFRKEGQNVTLSCEQNLNHDAMYWYRQDPGQGLRLIYYSQIVNDFQKGDIAEGYSVSREKKESFPLTVTSAQKNPTAFYLCATQERRWTYEQYFGPGTRLTVT.

This rearrangement joins TRBV25-1 to TRBJ1-2. The V gene's germline CDR1 is MGHDK and CDR2 SYGVNS. The CDR3 extends over 13 amino acids. The CDR3 protein is CASSEGNNYGYTF.

V is TRBV4-2 and J is TRBJ1-1. This CDR3 is 15 amino acids long. Germline assignment: CDR1 LGHNA and CDR2 YNFKEQ. CDR3 residues: CASSQYDGMNTEAFF.

The chain recombines TRBV19 with TRBJ1-1; TCRdb's assignment of TRBD1 cannot be checked, as there is no DNA. The CDR3 totals 14 residues. Germline CDR1 is LNHDA and CDR2 is SQIVND (reference sequence). The CDR3 loop reads CATSRGTTPIEAFF.

The chain couples TRBV2 to TRBJ2-3; TCRdb's D gene call, TRBD2, goes unchecked for lack of DNA. CDR3 length: 15 amino acids. CDR1 SNHLY and CDR2 FYNNEI come from the germline V gene. CDR3: CASSGTSVGPDTQYF.

V gene TRBV15 combines with J gene TRBJ2-1; TCRdb's assignment of TRBD2 cannot be checked, as there is no DNA. This CDR3 region has 16 residues. The germline V gene encodes CDR1 LNHNV and CDR2 YYDKDF (reference sequence). The CDR3 reads CATSRAAGGPYNEQFF.

The CDR3 sequence: CASSRRPGQGRGTGELFF. The chain links TRBV7-3 to TRBJ2-2; the D call of TRBD1 rests on TCRdb alone, since no DNA is present to check it. The CDR3 totals 18 residues. Germline V gene data show CDR1 as SGHTA and CDR2 as FQGTGA.

This chain connects TRBV29-1 to TRBJ2-1; TCRdb's D gene call, TRBD1, goes unchecked for lack of DNA. The CDR3 contains 13 residues. From germline, CDR1 is SQVTM and CDR2 ANQGSEA. The CDR3: CSFDPRGVDEQFF.

The chain is built from TRBV7-9 and TRBJ2-3; absent DNA, TCRdb's TRBD2 call cannot be checked. Per germline, CDR1 SEHNR and CDR2 FQNEAQ (reference sequence). This CDR3 has 15 amino acids. CDR3 amino acids: CASSPPGGLADTQYF.

The CDR3 loop is CASSLESSGFYNEQFF. The chain uses TRBV11-2 and TRBJ2-1; no DNA is available, so the TRBD2 call from TCRdb remains unchecked. CDR1 is SGHAT, CDR2 FQNNGV, per germline. The CDR3 consists of 16 residues.

This chain links TRBV19 with TRBJ1-1. The germline CDR1 and CDR2 sequences are LNHDA and SQIVND (reference sequence). The CDR3 runs 13 residues. The CDR3 spells CASDSPDNTEAFF.

The chain links TRBV15 to TRBJ2-1; TCRdb reports TRBD2, a call that lacks DNA to check it against. The CDR3 runs to 16 residues. CDR1 and CDR2 from the germline V gene are LNHNV and YYDKDF (reference sequence). The CDR3 spells CATSFFSGGAYNEQFF.

The gene calls are TRBV18 and TRBJ2-7; no DNA is available, so the TRBD2 call from TCRdb remains unchecked. CDR1 and CDR2 (germline): KGHSH, LQKENI. This CDR3 spans 15 amino acids. The CDR3 region is CASSPMAGESYEQYF.